The 5 T cell receptor beta chains listed next were all sequenced from one sample in a study of regulatory T cells in long-lasting Graves disease. CDR3-region Arm-PCR and iRepertoire HTBI primers produced the TCR beta libraries. Each CDR3 protein is one row after TCRdb ran MiXCR on the multiplex PCR reads. The sample has roughly 500,000 distinct CDR3 sequences, 13% to 15% seen once. Sample time point: newly diagnosed GD, antithyroid drugs for less than 3 months. The TCR library used RNA extracted from PBMCs. This sample was shared with a second study, whose subject was T cells in Graves' hyperthyroidism and ophthalmopathy.

Here the sequenced sample was peripheral blood mononuclear cells (PBMCs), taken at new diagnosis, from a patient treated with antithyroid drugs. These receptors were collected from a woman in her forties or fifties with Graves disease.

V is TRBV30 and J is TRBJ1-5; D not resolved. The CDR3 has 14 residues. Germline values: CDR1 GTSNPN, CDR2 SVGIG (reference sequence). V was cut by 0 bases and J by 6 bases, with 12 bases left in between. The CDR3: CAWSVLGRSQPQHF. CDR3 DNA sequence: TGTGCCTGGAGTGTACTAGGGAGGAGTCAGCCCCAGCATTTT.

In this sample, this clonotype turned up many times. The J gene is TRBJ2-5, the V gene TRBV29-1; 10 nucleotides match TRBD1. The CDR3 is 13 amino acids. Per germline, CDR1 SQVTM and CDR2 ANQGSEA. V trimming: 3 bases; J trimming: 5 bases; junction bases outside the gene matches: 3. In DNA form, the CDR3 reads TGCAGCGTTGAGGGACAGGGGTTTGAGACCCAGTACTTC. It codes for CSVEGQGFETQYF.

This clonotype occurred many times. The chain uses TRBV28 and TRBJ2-3; TRBD2 agrees at 8 bases. Germline CDR1 MDHEN, CDR2 SYDVKM. Trimming took 5 bases from V and 2 from J; bases not matched to a gene: 6. The CDR3 contains 15 residues. CDR3 nucleotides: TGTGCCAGCAGTGCACTAGCGGACCTCACAGATACGCAGTATTTT. Its protein is CASSALADLTDTQYF.

This clonotype was found many times. This chain links TRBV12-3 or TRBV12-4 with TRBJ1-5, with a possible D match to TRBD1 (6 bases). The CDR3 has 16 residues. The V gene lost 4 bases and the J gene lost 5 bases, with 18 bases spanning the gap. CDR3 sequence reads: CASSYRGAGRDQPQHF. DNA for the CDR3: TGTGCCAGCAGTTATAGGGGGGCGGGTAGGGATCAGCCCCAGCATTTT.

This clonotype was counted ten times or more. A read error may account for a junction end that differs from germline. The chain carries TRBV6-2 or TRBV6-3 and TRBJ2-5, with no clear D. This CDR3 comprises 13 residues. The germline V gene encodes CDR1 MNHEY and CDR2 SVGEGT. The CDR3 coding sequence is TGCGCCAGCAGTGGGTCGGATGGCGAGACCCAGTACTTC. This codes for CASSGSDGETQYF.